The rows below give T cell receptor beta chains drawn from one sample of a study of tumor-infiltrating lymphocytes in primary liver carcinoma. TCRdb ran MiXCR on the multiplex PCR reads and lists one entry per CDR3 protein. The sample includes around 19,000 distinct CDR3 sequences, around 79% of them seen just once. The sequenced sample consisted of liver tumor tissue from sampling region 4. These receptors were obtained from a woman aged 25 to 39 with primary liver carcinoma and hepatitis B virus infection. Both conserved end residues are part of each CDR3. A D gene is named only where the DNA matches it firmly. The listing skips clone size in some rows; elsewhere it reads once, few, many or a size class.

j_call	clone_size	d_call	v_call	cdr3_aa	cdr3_nt
TRBJ2-2	.	.	TRBV11-2	CASSFNRASVNTGELFF	TGTGCCAGCAGCTTTAATAGGGCTAGCGTGAACACCGGGGAGCTGTTTTTT
TRBJ2-7	.	.	TRBV4-3	CASSQGICRYSYEQYF	TGCGCTAGCAGCCAAGGAATCTGCCGGTACTCCTACGAGCAGTACTTC
TRBJ1-2	.	.	TRBV14	CASNQGNSFHGNTF	TGTGCCAGCAACCAAGGGAACAGCTTCCATGGCAACACCTTC
TRBJ2-7	.	TRBD1	TRBV4-3	CASSQAVTGDHISYEQYF	TGCGCCAGCAGCCAAGCAGTGACAGGGGATCACATTAGCTACGAGCAGTACTTC
TRBJ2-3	.	TRBD2	TRBV29-1	CSTAGTSGSIDTQYF	TGCAGCACCGCGGGGACTAGCGGTAGCATAGATACGCAGTATTTT
TRBJ2-5	.	.	TRBV11-2	CVRSSPGSWEAKYF	TGTGTCAGAAGCTCCCCGGGGAGCTGGGAGGCCAAGTACTTC
TRBJ2-2	few	TRBD2	TRBV6-6	CASSSKGLAGTGELFF	TGTGCCAGCAGTTCCAAGGGACTAGCGGGAACCGGGGAGCTGTTTTTT
TRBJ1-2	.	.	TRBV29-1	CSVVHWGDVYTF	TGCAGCGTTGTCCACTGGGGTGACGTCTACACCTTC
TRBJ2-1	.	.	TRBV11-2	CASSLGGDSNNERFF	TGTGCCAGCAGCTTAGGTGGGGACTCCAACAATGAGCGGTTCTTC
TRBJ1-1	few	TRBD1	TRBV11-2	CASARDRGRKRWSNPEAFF	TGTGCCAGCGCTCGGGACAGGGGGCGCAAGAGGTGGAGTAACCCTGAAGCTTTCTTT
TRBJ2-7	.	TRBD1	TRBV5-1	CTSSLRDRYEQYF	TGCACCAGCAGCCTCCGGGACAGGTACGAGCAGTACTTC
TRBJ1-2	.	.	TRBV6-1	CVSSKRFLVLRSNYGYTF	TGTGTCAGCAGTAAACGGTTCCTGGTCCTCAGATCTAACTATGGCTACACCTTC
TRBJ2-7	.	.	TRBV11-2	CANNLGVSGSYERYF	TGTGCCAACAACTTAGGAGTTAGCGGCTCCTACGAGCGGTACTTC
TRBJ2-2	.	.	TRBV4-2	CTSSQVFFGQKPTKNTGELFF	TGTACCAGCAGCCAAGTATTTTTCGGACAGAAGCCGACAAAGAACACCGGGGAGCTCTTTTTT
TRBJ2-3	.	.	TRBV6-1	CASSQLACLTTDTQYF	TGTGCCAGCAGTCAATTAGCGTGTTTAACCACAGATACGCAGTATTTT
TRBJ1-2	.	.	TRBV30	CAWSVDRGIGYTF	TGTGCTTGGAGTGTGGATCGGGGTATTGGCTACACCTTC
TRBJ1-1	.	.	TRBV6-5	CPSCWNRDAESFF	TGTCCCAGCTGTTGGAACAGGGACGCTGAATCTTTCTTT
TRBJ2-7	few	.	TRBV13	CASSPTRGSYEQYF	TGTGCCAGCAGCCCTACAAGAGGATCCTACGAGCAGTACTTC
TRBJ2-7	.	.	TRBV11-1	CASSLGYFREKYF	TGTGCCAGCAGCTTGGGGTACTTCCGCGAGAAGTACTTC
TRBJ2-1	.	.	TRBV11-2	CASSLGGTYNKQFF	TGTGCCAGCAGTTTAGGCGGGACCTACAACAAGCAGTTCTTC
TRBJ2-1	.	TRBD1	TRBV7-8	CANRRGRGNEQFF	TGTGCCAACAGACGGGGCAGGGGGAATGAGCAGTTCTTC
TRBJ2-2	.	.	TRBV5-6	CGTLAPRVTGELFF	TGTGGCACCTTGGCACCCAGAGTCACCGGGGAGCTGTTTTTT
TRBJ2-1	.	TRBD1	TRBV11-2	CASSLVTGGSYNEQFF	TGTGCCAGCAGCTTAGTAACAGGGGGGTCCTACAATGAGCAGTTCTTC
TRBJ2-2	.	.	TRBV5-6	CASSLTHIVTGELFF	TGTGCCAGCAGCTTGACACACATAGTCACTGGGGAGCTGTTTTTT
TRBJ2-4	.	.	TRBV30	CAWSGGDLSKNTQYF	TGTGCCTGGAGTGGGGGGGATCTATCCAAAAACACTCAGTACTTC
TRBJ2-3	.	TRBD2	TRBV7-9	CASSLLLAGVTYTHYF	TGTGCCAGCAGCCTATTACTAGCGGGAGTCACATATACGCACTATTTT
TRBJ2-5	once	.	TRBV10-3	CAFSESATRQETQYF	TGCGCCTTCAGTGAGTCGGCTACCAGACAAGAGACCCAATACTTC
TRBJ2-3	once	TRBD1	TRBV4-1	CSSSQVGTGNTDMQYF	TGCTCCAGCAGTCAAGTTGGGACAGGTAACACAGATATGCAGTATTTT
TRBJ1-2	medium-sized	TRBD1	TRBV6-2/TRBV6-3	CASSLPGQGNYGYTF	TGTGCCAGCAGCCTCCCGGGACAGGGTAACTATGGCTACACCTTC
TRBJ2-1	few	TRBD2	TRBV7-9	CVTTSASSYNGQFF	TGTGTCACCACTAGCGCAAGCTCCTACAATGGGCAGTTCTTC
TRBJ2-3	.	.	TRBV29-1	CSAGGGPDDPQYF	TGCAGCGCAGGGGGGGGCCCAGACGATCCCCAGTATTTT
TRBJ2-1	.	TRBD2	TRBV7-9	CTSKSISAGAIYNEQFF	TGTACCAGCAAGTCTATCAGCGCGGGAGCGATCTACAATGAGCAGTTCTTC
TRBJ2-1	.	TRBD2	TRBV11-3	CACSRLAGGAYEQFF	TGTGCCTGCAGCCGACTAGCGGGTGGGGCGTATGAGCAGTTCTTC
TRBJ2-2	.	.	TRBV11-2	CASSFGTASATGELFF	TGTGCCAGCAGCTTTGGTACGGCTAGCGCAACCGGGGAGCTGTTTTTT